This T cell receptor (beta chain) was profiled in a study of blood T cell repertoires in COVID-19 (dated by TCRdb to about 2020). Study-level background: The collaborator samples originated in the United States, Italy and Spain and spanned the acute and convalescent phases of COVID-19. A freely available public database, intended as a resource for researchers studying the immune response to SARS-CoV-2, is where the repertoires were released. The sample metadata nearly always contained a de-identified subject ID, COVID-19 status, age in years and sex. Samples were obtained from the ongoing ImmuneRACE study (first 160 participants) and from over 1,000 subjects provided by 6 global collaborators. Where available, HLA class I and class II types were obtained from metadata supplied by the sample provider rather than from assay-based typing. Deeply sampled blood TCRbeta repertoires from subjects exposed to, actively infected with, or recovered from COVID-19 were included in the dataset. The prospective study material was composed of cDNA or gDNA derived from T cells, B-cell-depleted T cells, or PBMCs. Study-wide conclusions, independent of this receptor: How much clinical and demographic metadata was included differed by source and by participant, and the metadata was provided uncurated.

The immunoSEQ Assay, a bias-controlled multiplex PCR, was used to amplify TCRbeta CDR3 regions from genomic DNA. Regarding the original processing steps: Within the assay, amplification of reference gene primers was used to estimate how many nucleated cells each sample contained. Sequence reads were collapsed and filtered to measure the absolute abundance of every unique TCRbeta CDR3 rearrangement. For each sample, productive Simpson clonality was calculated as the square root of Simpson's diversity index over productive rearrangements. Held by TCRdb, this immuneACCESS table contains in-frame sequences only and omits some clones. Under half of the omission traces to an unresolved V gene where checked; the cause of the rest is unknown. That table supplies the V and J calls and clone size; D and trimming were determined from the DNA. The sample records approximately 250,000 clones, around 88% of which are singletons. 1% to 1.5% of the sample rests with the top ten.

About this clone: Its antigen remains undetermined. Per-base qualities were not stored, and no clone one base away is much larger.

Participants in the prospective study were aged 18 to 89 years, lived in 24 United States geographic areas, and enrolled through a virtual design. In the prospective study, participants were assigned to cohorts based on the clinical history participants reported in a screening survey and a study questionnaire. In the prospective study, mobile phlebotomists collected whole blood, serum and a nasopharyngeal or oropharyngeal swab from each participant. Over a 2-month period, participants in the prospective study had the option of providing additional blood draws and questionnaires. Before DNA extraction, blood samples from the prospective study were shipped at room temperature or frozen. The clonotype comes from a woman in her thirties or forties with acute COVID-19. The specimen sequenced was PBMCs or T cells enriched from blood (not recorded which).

The CDR3: CATSIIGSGGYTQYF. The DNA sequence reads TGTGCCACCAGCATAATCGGTAGCGGGGGATATACGCAGTATTTT. The sequence links TRBV15 to TRBJ2-3; 9 nucleotides in the junction match TRBD2. Including the terminal cysteine and phenylalanine, the CDR3 comprises 15 residues. Only the CDR3 part of the read is kept: 45 bases, read in frame from the first base. V is trimmed back by 4 bases and J by 7 bases, and the junction contains 9 bases that no gene match accounts for. Via the germline V gene (reference sequence), CDR1 is LNHNV and CDR2 YYDKDF.